This is a list of T cell receptor beta chains from one sample in a study of T cells in Graves' hyperthyroidism and ophthalmopathy. Using its own MiXCR run on the multiplex PCR reads, TCRdb lists one record per CDR3 protein. The top ten clones hold around 50% of a sample with under 250,000 distinct CDR3 sequences, under 20% of them seen once. The sequenced sample consisted of blood. These receptors were collected from a man aged 50 or older with Graves' hyperthyroidism. CDR3s include the opening cysteine and the closing phenylalanine or tryptophan. Clone size appears in some rows only: once, few, many, or a class for an expanded clone.

V,J,size,CDR3
TRBV9,TRBJ2-3,-,CASSLLPASGTQYF
TRBV27,TRBJ2-7,many,CASSWVAGTYEQYF
TRBV20-1,TRBJ2-1,many,CSAGRTSVIPDEQFF
TRBV4-2,TRBJ1-2,-,CASSQSGTGGDYGYTF
TRBV11-2,TRBJ2-1,many,CASSLLGREYNEQFF
TRBV27,TRBJ2-5,few,CASKGISGLETQYF
TRBV3-1,TRBJ2-7,many,CASSPTGTGTPYEQYF
TRBV4-2,TRBJ1-2,-,CAGSQESNYGYTF
TRBV29-1,TRBJ2-7,many,CSANKGGGGDEQYF
TRBV30,TRBJ2-5,many,CAWRGPGRETQYF
TRBV7-9,TRBJ2-7,once,CASSQVGGRAGEQYF
TRBV9,TRBJ1-4,-,CASSPSGPGTNEKLFF
TRBV30,TRBJ2-2,many,CAWTQGVMPNTGELFF
TRBV6-2/TRBV6-3,TRBJ1-6,-,CASRATTANSPLHF
TRBV20-1,TRBJ2-7,many,CSARDRTASRPYEQYF
TRBV28,TRBJ1-4,many,CATAWTATNEKLFF
TRBV11-2,TRBJ2-5,many,CASSFTQETQYF
TRBV12-3/TRBV12-4,TRBJ2-5,-,CASSLTGGVQETQYF
TRBV3-1,TRBJ2-3,-,CASGRSAGGGGDTQYF
TRBV2,TRBJ1-2,few,CASDRQGQMTPYGYTF
TRBV7-3,TRBJ2-3,many,CASSLKLAASTDTQYF
TRBV7-3,TRBJ2-1,many,CASSLTGGTTYNEQFF
TRBV11-3,TRBJ2-1,many,CASTFSLVSEQFF
TRBV6-2/TRBV6-3,TRBJ2-4,many,CASSTRYIQYF
TRBV5-5,TRBJ2-3,many,CASRPRPGDTQYF
TRBV6-2/TRBV6-3,TRBJ2-2,-,CASSYGALGGLGPGELFF
TRBV7-3,TRBJ2-5,-,CASSSRLGETQYF
TRBV29-1,TRBJ1-2,-,CSVGQGVGGYTF
TRBV2,TRBJ2-1,-,CASSGTVSSYNEQFF
TRBV18,TRBJ2-7,many,CASSRGAGLYEQYF
TRBV20-1,TRBJ2-3,-,CSAAGDTQYF
TRBV27,TRBJ2-1,few,CASSLKGNEQFF
TRBV9,TRBJ2-5,few,CASSVVSQETQYF
TRBV20-1,TRBJ2-7,few,CSATQGEQYF
TRBV11-2,TRBJ2-1,many,CASSLVPSGRGEQFF
TRBV7-8,TRBJ2-2,-,CASSFRPALTGELFF
TRBV19,TRBJ2-1,-,CASSKGQGIHEQFF